This T cell receptor (beta chain) was recorded in a study of beta chain features in type 1 diabetes. Overall study results and limits: Insertion counts at VDJ junctions were lower in type 1 diabetes patients, who also showed more deletions there. Shorter TCRB CDR3s, moderately but significantly so, marked every one of the four CD4+ subsets in Type 1 diabetes patients. Any HLA-type effect on TCRB rearrangement remained unresolved here.

Reverse transcribing all isolated RNA meant expressed TCRB transcripts were sequenced. The data were produced by immunoSEQ multiplex PCR, yet TCRdb's version contains in-frame clones alone and is incomplete. The sample includes 250,000 to 400,000 clones, around 15% of them seen just once. The authors obtained over 95% purity in all sorted populations. This clone was counted between two and nine times. Antigen: not known. The sequence was obtained from a man aged 30 to 45 in good health. Input material: central memory CD4+ T cells from blood.

CDR3 residues: CASRPSGGALSWQFF. CDR3 sequence (DNA): TGTGCCAGTAGGCCTAGCGGGGGGGCCTTAAGCTGGCAGTTCTTC. This chain links TRBV19 with TRBJ2-1; 12 nucleotides align to TRBD2. This CDR3 comprises 15 residues. Germline V CDR1 and CDR2: LNHDA, SQIVND (reference sequence). V trimming: 6 bases; J trimming: 12 bases; junction bases outside the gene matches: 12.